The 15 T cell receptor beta chains below come from one sample, sequenced in a study of early T cells in non-severe SARS-CoV-2 infection. MiXCR was run by TCRdb on the 5' RACE reads, yielding one entry per CDR3 protein. In the table there are around 37,000 distinct CDR3 sequences, roughly 9.3% of which are singletons. The material sequenced was whole blood. Every receptor here comes from an adult who was a healthcare worker with PCR-confirmed SARS-CoV-2 infection or an uninfected control (not recorded which).

V and J are TRBV20-1 and TRBJ2-3; weak D call: TRBD2 (5 bases). Germline values: CDR1 DFQATT, CDR2 SNEGSKA (reference sequence). The V end was cut by 6 bases, the J end by 3 bases, with 16 bases between. CDR3 length: 14 residues. CDR3 residues: CSAQTSFSTDTQYF. As DNA, the CDR3 is TGCAGTGCCCAAACTAGTTTCTCAACAGATACGCAGTATTTT.

The sample holds many counts of this clonotype. The genes are TRBV20-1 and TRBJ2-1; D is uncertain. The CDR3 is made up of 15 amino acids. Germline-derived CDR1 and CDR2 are DFQATT and SNEGSKA (reference sequence). Trimming cost V 5 bases and J 0 bases, with 14 bases left between them. CDR3 protein: CSAGLDLSSYNEQFF. CDR3 sequence (DNA): TGCAGTGCTGGATTGGATCTAAGCTCCTACAATGAGCAGTTCTTC.

In its sample, this clonotype was seen many times. This chain joins TRBV10-3 and TRBJ2-5; D gene uncertain. This CDR3 is built from 14 residues. The V gene's germline CDR1 is ENHRY and CDR2 SYGVKD. Trimming removed 5 bases from V and 4 bases from J, with 14 bases in between. The CDR3 region has the DNA TGTGCCATCAGTATGGGCTTAGAGAGAGAGACCCAGTACTTC. Its protein is CAISMGLERETQYF.

This clonotype was recorded at least ten times. The V gene is TRBV7-8, the J gene TRBJ2-3; the match to TRBD1 covers 7 bases. J gave up 2 bases and V 4 bases, and 6 bases lay outside the gene matches. This CDR3 contains 15 residues. Germline-derived CDR1 and CDR2 are SGHVS and FQNEAQ. The CDR3 region has the DNA TGTGCCAGCAGCTCCCCGGGACAGAACACAGATACGCAGTATTTT. The encoded protein is CASSSPGQNTDTQYF.

CDR3 residues: CASSWRGGNSGNTIYF. CDR3 nucleotides: TGTGCCAGCAGCTGGAGAGGGGGCAACTCTGGAAACACCATATATTTT. The V and J genes are TRBV7-9 and TRBJ1-3, with 7 bases fitting TRBD1. Germline loops: CDR1 SEHNR, CDR2 FQNEAQ (reference sequence). The CDR3 sequence is 16 residues long. The V and J ends lost 4 bases and 0 bases, in that order; junction bases with no gene match: 6.

This clonotype came up many times. This chain links TRBV7-9 with TRBJ2-5, with no clear D. Trimming left V 5 bases short and J 5 bases short, with 12 bases between. Germline assignment: CDR1 SEHNR and CDR2 FQNEAQ (reference sequence). The CDR3 totals 13 residues. The CDR3 region is CASSPRGPETQYF. The DNA for the CDR3 is TGTGCCAGCAGCCCCCGAGGTCCGGAGACCCAGTACTTC.

This clonotype was counted only a few times. This chain connects TRBV29-1 to TRBJ2-2, with 11 bases identical to TRBD2. The germline gives CDR1 SQVTM, CDR2 ANQGSEA. V dropped 6 bases and J dropped 0; count of bases not matched to a gene: 9. The CDR3 is 17 residues long. The CDR3 region has the DNA TGCAGCGTGACTGACTTACTAGCGGGAGCGAACACCGGGGAGCTGTTTTTT. Translating it yields CSVTDLLAGANTGELFF.

The chain combines TRBV29-1 with TRBJ2-3; D possibly uses TRBD1 or TRBD2 (5 bases each). V lost 1 base and J lost 5, with 19 bases in between. Germline-derived CDR1 and CDR2 are SQVTM and ANQGSEA. The CDR3 has 16 residues. The chain's CDR3 is CSVEAGAVEGGDTQYF. CDR3 coding DNA: TGCAGCGTTGAAGCCGGGGCAGTCGAGGGTGGAGATACGCAGTATTTT.

This clonotype was recorded many times. The chain couples TRBV20-1 to TRBJ2-3, with 9 bases fitting TRBD1. The V and J ends lost 4 bases and 2 bases, in that order; junction bases with no gene match: 7. Looked up from germline, CDR1 is DFQATT and CDR2 is SNEGSKA (reference sequence). This CDR3 region has 15 residues. For the CDR3, the DNA is TGCAGTGCTAACGATCGACAGGGGGTCACAGATACGCAGTATTTT. Translating gives CSANDRQGVTDTQYF.

This clonotype was found many times. The chain employs TRBV4-3 and TRBJ2-7; 11 positions agree with TRBD1. J lost 4 bases, V lost 4 bases, and 3 bases had no gene match. This CDR3 has 14 residues. The germline gives CDR1 LGHNA, CDR2 YSLEER. The CDR3 loop reads CASSLGQGAYEQYF. The CDR3 DNA is TGCGCCAGCAGCCTTGGACAGGGGGCTTACGAGCAGTACTTC.

This clonotype is medium-sized (0.01 to 0.1%). This rearrangement joins TRBV29-1 to TRBJ1-1, with D possibly TRBD1 on 5 matching bases. There are 13 residues in the CDR3. Germline-derived CDR1 and CDR2 are SQVTM and ANQGSEA. Between the trimmed V and J ends, which lost 4 bases and 3 bases, there was a span of 12 bases. The CDR3 here is CSVGGGVHTEAFF. The CDR3 nucleotides read TGCAGCGTTGGGGGCGGGGTGCACACTGAAGCTTTCTTT.

This clonotype has a handful of counts. The rearrangement uses TRBV3-1 and TRBJ1-3; D is ambiguous. The CDR3 sequence is 13 residues long. The germline V gene encodes CDR1 LGHDT and CDR2 YNNKEL (reference sequence). Trimming took off 1 base at V and 3 bases at J, with 4 bases between the two ends. The CDR3: CASSQVFGNTIYF. In DNA, the CDR3 is TGTGCCAGCAGCCAAGTCTTTGGAAACACCATATATTTT.

This chain joins TRBV29-1 and TRBJ1-1, with 7 bases aligning to TRBD1. The V segment lost 6 bases and the J segment 6 bases; nucleotides outside the gene matches: 13. Germline V gene sequence: CDR1 SQVTM, CDR2 ANQGSEA. CDR3 size: 14 residues. DNA of the CDR3: TGCAGCGTGGTGGGTGACAGGGTTGGCGCTGAAGCTTTCTTT. Protein product: CSVVGDRVGAEAFF.

This clonotype has just a few counts. The chain carries TRBV6-6 and TRBJ1-1; TRBD1 is a possible D gene (5 bases). CDR3 length: 15 amino acids. The V and J ends lost 1 base and 1 base respectively, with 10 bases between them. CDR1 is MNHNY, CDR2 SVGAGI, per germline (reference sequence). The CDR3 DNA sequence: TGTGCCAGCAGTTACTATGCGGGGCCGAACACTGAAGCTTTCTTT. It is translated as CASSYYAGPNTEAFF.

There are a few counts of this clonotype. CDR3 sequence: CSARALRTGQGRDEQYF. The CDR3 DNA sequence: TGCAGTGCTAGAGCCCTTAGGACGGGACAGGGTCGTGACGAGCAGTACTTC. The V gene is TRBV20-1, the J gene TRBJ2-7; 9 nucleotides match TRBD1. CDR3 size: 17 residues. V lost 1 base to trimming and J lost 5 bases; unmatched junction nucleotides: 15. CDR1 and CDR2 (germline): DFQATT, SNEGSKA (reference sequence).